This is a list of T cell receptor beta chains from one sample in a study of Ad26.COV2.S vaccination and SARS-CoV-2 variants. The protocol was immunoSEQ multiplex PCR, while the TCRdb copy is restricted to in-frame clones and leaves out a portion. The sample comprises about 480,000 clones, roughly 85% of which are singletons, and 9.5% to 15% rests with the top ten. This sample comprised peripheral blood, obtained in a trial of Ad26.COV2.S vaccine versus placebo. The receptors were gathered from a person aged 18-65 years who received the Ad26.COV2.S COVID-19 vaccine or a placebo. CDR3s include the opening cysteine and the closing phenylalanine or tryptophan. A D gene is named only where the DNA matches it firmly. Clone sizes are given selectively: once, few, many, or a class where the clone is expanded.

TRBJ2-1,TRBD2,TRBV5-5,NA,TGTGCCAGCAGCCACTCCGGGACTAGCGGGCCTTGGTCCTACAATGAGCAGTTCTTC,CASSHSGTSGPWSYNEQFF
TRBJ2-5,TRBD2,TRBV18,few,TGTGCCAGCTCACCACGACTAGCGGCCCAAGAGACCCAGTACTTC,CASSPRLAAQETQYF
TRBJ1-2,TRBD1,TRBV16,NA,TGTGCCAGCAGCCAATCTACAGGGGTTAATGGCTACACCTTC,CASSQSTGVNGYTF
TRBJ2-1,TRBD2,TRBV4-2,once,TGTGCCAGCAGCCCCCTAGCGGGATCATACAATGAGCAGTTCTTC,CASSPLAGSYNEQFF
TRBJ1-1,NA,TRBV7-8,NA,TGTGCCAGCAGCTTCTTAGGACAGACTGAAGCTTTCTTT,CASSFLGQTEAFF
TRBJ1-2,TRBD1,TRBV6-5,NA,TGTGCCAGCAGAACCGGGACAGGGGGAGATGGCTACACCTTC,CASRTGTGGDGYTF
TRBJ2-2,TRBD2,TRBV30,NA,TGTGCCTGGAGCCCCTCGCCCCGATCGGGAGGGTTCACCGGGGAGCTGTTTTTT,CAWSPSPRSGGFTGELFF
TRBJ2-3,NA,TRBV19,NA,TGTGCCAGTAGTGCCGGGGCCCGAAGCACAGATACGCAGTATTTT,CASSAGARSTDTQYF
TRBJ2-2,NA,TRBV4-3,NA,TGCGCCAGCAGCCAAGAGGACTGGACCGGGGAGCTGTTTTTT,CASSQEDWTGELFF
TRBJ2-3,TRBD1,TRBV19,NA,TGTGCCAGTAGTCGACAGGGGGGCACAGATACGCAGTATTTT,CASSRQGGTDTQYF
TRBJ1-1,NA,TRBV30,NA,TGTGCCTGGAGTAGGGGGTACAAGGGGCCCACTGAAGCTTTCTTT,CAWSRGYKGPTEAFF
TRBJ1-2,NA,TRBV4-3,NA,TGCGCCAGCAGCCAACTTGGGAACTATGGCTACACCTTC,CASSQLGNYGYTF
TRBJ2-1,TRBD2,TRBV27,few,TGTGCCAGCAACACAAGGACTAGCGGGGGAGGGTGGTTCTTC,CASNTRTSGGGWFF
TRBJ2-1,NA,TRBV24-1,NA,TGTGCCACCAGTGACCCTCAAGGCGGGATAGTTTCTTACAATGAGCAGTTCTTC,CATSDPQGGIVSYNEQFF
TRBJ2-7,TRBD2,TRBV19,NA,TGTGCCAGTAGTGTCGGGGGGGACTACGAGCAGTACTTC,CASSVGGDYEQYF
TRBJ1-3,NA,TRBV7-9,NA,TGTGCCAGCAGCTTCTTTGCAGGGGCTGGAAACACCATATATTTT,CASSFFAGAGNTIYF
TRBJ2-1,NA,TRBV12-1,NA,TGTGCCAGCAGACCCCGCCGGGGGGTCTCCTACAATGAGCAGTTCTTC,CASRPRRGVSYNEQFF
TRBJ1-4,NA,TRBV4-3,NA,TGCGCCAGCAGCCAAGAGGTGGGGCCGGGGAGGAGCGAAAAACTGTTTTTT,CASSQEVGPGRSEKLFF
TRBJ2-7,NA,TRBV27,NA,TGTGCCAGCAGTTTATCGTTTGCAGTCTCATACGAGCAGTACTTC,CASSLSFAVSYEQYF
TRBJ2-7,TRBD1,TRBV27,NA,TGTGCCAGCAGTCCAAGGGGACAGGGTCTACGGTACGAGCAGTACTTC,CASSPRGQGLRYEQYF
TRBJ2-2,NA,TRBV5-5,NA,TGTGCCAGCAGCTTTGTCAGGGGCGCGAACACCGGGGAGCTGTTTTTT,CASSFVRGANTGELFF
TRBJ2-7,TRBD2,TRBV28,NA,TGTGCCAGCAGGGGGACTAGCGGGAGTCTTGTCGAGCAGTACTTC,CASRGTSGSLVEQYF
TRBJ2-7,NA,TRBV5-5,NA,TGTGCCAGCAGCTTGCCCAGCTCCTACGAGCAGTACTTC,CASSLPSSYEQYF
TRBJ2-7,TRBD1,TRBV10-3,NA,TGTGCCATCAGTGAGCCCCACAGGGGTGGCTACGAGCAGTACTTC,CAISEPHRGGYEQYF
TRBJ1-5,TRBD1,TRBV6-5,NA,TGTGCCAGCAGCCAGGACAGGGGGCATGGTCAGCCCCAGCATTTT,CASSQDRGHGQPQHF
TRBJ1-4,NA,TRBV5-1,few,TGCGCCAGCAGCTTGGAGACAGCGAATGAAAAACTGTTTTTT,CASSLETANEKLFF
TRBJ1-2,NA,TRBV29-1,NA,TGCAGCGTTCATGACAGCTCTCCGGGCACCTTC,CSVHDSSPGTF
TRBJ1-4,NA,TRBV29-1,NA,TGCAGCGTCCGGGGGGGGGACGAAAAACTGTTTTTT,CSVRGGDEKLFF
TRBJ1-6,TRBD1,TRBV9,NA,TGTGCCAGCAGCTCAAGAGGGGGCGGAGAGAATTCACCCCTCCACTTT,CASSSRGGGENSPLHF
TRBJ2-1,NA,TRBV19,NA,TGTGCCAGTAGTATATTACTTCGGGCCTACAATGAGCAGTTCTTC,CASSILLRAYNEQFF
TRBJ2-3,TRBD2,TRBV6-5,NA,TGTGCCAGCAGTTACAATGGCGGGAGTCAACATACGCAGTATTTT,CASSYNGGSQHTQYF
TRBJ2-5,TRBD1,TRBV5-1,NA,TGCGCCAGCAGCCTTACAGGGGGCAGAGAGACCCAGTACTTC,CASSLTGGRETQYF
TRBJ2-7,NA,TRBV12-3/TRBV12-4,once,TGTGCCAGCAGTTTAGGGCAGACCTACGAGCAGTACTTC,CASSLGQTYEQYF
TRBJ2-3,TRBD2,TRBV7-8,medium-sized,TGTGCCAGCAGCTTATTCCAGCGGGAGAGCGATACGCAGTATTTT,CASSLFQRESDTQYF
TRBJ2-1,NA,TRBV28,NA,TGTGCCAGCATATCCGGGACAAACAATGAGCAGTTCTTC,CASISGTNNEQFF
TRBJ2-1,NA,TRBV5-8,NA,TGTGCCAGCAGCTCCAGGGGGGATCCATACAATGAGCAGTTCTTC,CASSSRGDPYNEQFF
TRBJ1-3,NA,TRBV28,NA,TGTGCCAGCAGTTTAATAACAGGAGGGTGGGAGACTGGAAACACCATATATTTT,CASSLITGGWETGNTIYF
TRBJ2-6,NA,TRBV4-2,NA,TGTGCCAGCAGCCTTCGGACGCAGACTGGGGCCAACGTCCTGACTTTC,CASSLRTQTGANVLTF
TRBJ1-5,TRBD1,TRBV7-8,NA,TGTGCCAGCAGCCTCCGGGACAGGGGGTCTTATAGCAATCAGCCCCAGCATTTT,CASSLRDRGSYSNQPQHF
TRBJ2-2,TRBD1,TRBV18,NA,TGTGCCAGCTCACTTACGACAGGGCCCCACTCGAACACCGGGGAGCTGTTTTTT,CASSLTTGPHSNTGELFF
TRBJ1-4,NA,TRBV7-2,NA,TGTGCCAGCAGCTTAGTCTCAGGGGTGAATGAAAAACTGTTTTTT,CASSLVSGVNEKLFF